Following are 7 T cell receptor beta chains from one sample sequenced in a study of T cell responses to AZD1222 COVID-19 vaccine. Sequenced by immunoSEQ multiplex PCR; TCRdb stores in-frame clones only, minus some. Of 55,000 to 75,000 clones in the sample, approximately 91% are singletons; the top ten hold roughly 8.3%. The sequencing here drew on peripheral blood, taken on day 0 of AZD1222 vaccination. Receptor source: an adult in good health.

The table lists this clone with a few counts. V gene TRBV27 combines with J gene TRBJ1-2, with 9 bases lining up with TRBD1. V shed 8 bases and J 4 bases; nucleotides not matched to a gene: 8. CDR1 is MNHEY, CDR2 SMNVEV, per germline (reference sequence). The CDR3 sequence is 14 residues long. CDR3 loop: CASGRDRDRYGYTF. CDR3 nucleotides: TGTGCCAGCGGACGGGACAGGGATCGCTATGGCTACACCTTC.

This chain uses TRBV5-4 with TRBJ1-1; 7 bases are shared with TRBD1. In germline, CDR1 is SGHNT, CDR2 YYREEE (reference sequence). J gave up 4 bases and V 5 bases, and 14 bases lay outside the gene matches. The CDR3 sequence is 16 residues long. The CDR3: CASRNRGLARGTEAFF. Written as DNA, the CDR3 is TGTGCCAGCAGAAACAGGGGTTTGGCTCGGGGCACTGAAGCTTTCTTT.

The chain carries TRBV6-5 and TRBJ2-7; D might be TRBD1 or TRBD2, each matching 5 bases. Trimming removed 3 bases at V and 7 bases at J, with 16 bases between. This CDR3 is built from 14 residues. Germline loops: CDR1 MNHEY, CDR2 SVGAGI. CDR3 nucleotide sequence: TGTGCCAGCAGTTATCGGGACCGTTCTAGGGAGCAGTACTTC. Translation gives CASSYRDRSREQYF.

CDR3 nucleotides: TGCGCCAGCGCCACTCGTTCCGCCACCTCCTACGAGCAGTACTTC. Its translation: CASATRSATSYEQYF. J is TRBJ2-7 and V is TRBV5-1; D is uncertain. This CDR3 comprises 15 residues. With 7 bases removed from V and 0 bases from J, the gap between germline ends came to 17 bases. CDR1 and CDR2 (germline): SGHRS, YFSETQ.

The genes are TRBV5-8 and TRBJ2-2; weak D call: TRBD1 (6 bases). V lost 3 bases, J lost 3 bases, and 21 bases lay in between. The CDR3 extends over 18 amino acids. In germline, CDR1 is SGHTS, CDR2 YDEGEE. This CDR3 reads CASSSIQIQGRYTGELFF. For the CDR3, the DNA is TGTGCCAGCAGCTCAATCCAAATACAGGGTCGTTACACCGGGGAGCTGTTTTTT.

In nucleotides, the CDR3 is TGTGCCAGCAGTTCAAGTCCCAATCAGCCCCAGCATTTT. It codes for CASSSSPNQPQHF. The rearrangement uses TRBV7-2 and TRBJ1-5; no clear D gene. The germline CDR1 and CDR2 sequences are SGHTA and FQGNSA. This CDR3 is built from 13 residues. V gave up 6 bases and J gave up 3 bases, with 9 bases separating them.

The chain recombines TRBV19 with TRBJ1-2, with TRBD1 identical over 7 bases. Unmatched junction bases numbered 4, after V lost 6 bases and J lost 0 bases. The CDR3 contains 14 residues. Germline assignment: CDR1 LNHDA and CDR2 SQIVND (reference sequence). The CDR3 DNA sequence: TGTGCCAGTAGCTGGACAGGATCTAACTATGGCTACACCTTC. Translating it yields CASSWTGSNYGYTF.